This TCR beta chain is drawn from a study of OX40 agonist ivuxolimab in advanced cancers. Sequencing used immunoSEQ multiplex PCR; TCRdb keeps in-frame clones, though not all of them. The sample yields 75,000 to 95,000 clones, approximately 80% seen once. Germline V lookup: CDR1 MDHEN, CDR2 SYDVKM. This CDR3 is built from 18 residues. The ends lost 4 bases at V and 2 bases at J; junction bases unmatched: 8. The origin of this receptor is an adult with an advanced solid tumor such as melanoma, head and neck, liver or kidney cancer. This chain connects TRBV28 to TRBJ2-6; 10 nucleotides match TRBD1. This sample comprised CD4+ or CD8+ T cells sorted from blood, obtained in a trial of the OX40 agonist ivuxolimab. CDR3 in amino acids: CASSWWDRGSAGANVLTF. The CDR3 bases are TGTGCCAGCAGTTGGTGGGACAGGGGCTCCGCTGGGGCCAACGTCCTGACTTTC.